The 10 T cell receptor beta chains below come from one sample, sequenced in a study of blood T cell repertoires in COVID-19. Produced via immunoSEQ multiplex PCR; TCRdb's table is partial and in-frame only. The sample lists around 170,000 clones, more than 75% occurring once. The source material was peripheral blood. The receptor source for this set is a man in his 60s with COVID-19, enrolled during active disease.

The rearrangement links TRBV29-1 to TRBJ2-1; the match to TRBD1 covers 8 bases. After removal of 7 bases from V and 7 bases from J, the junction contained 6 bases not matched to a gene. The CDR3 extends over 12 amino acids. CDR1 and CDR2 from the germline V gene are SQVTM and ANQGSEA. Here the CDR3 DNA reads TGCAGCGCCCGACAGGGGAAAAATGAGCAGTTCTTC. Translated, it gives CSARQGKNEQFF.

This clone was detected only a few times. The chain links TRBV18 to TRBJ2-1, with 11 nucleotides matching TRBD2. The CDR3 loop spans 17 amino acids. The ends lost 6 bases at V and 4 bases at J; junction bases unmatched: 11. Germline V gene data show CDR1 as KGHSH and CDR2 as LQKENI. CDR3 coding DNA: TGTGCCAGCTCCCCCATAACTAGCGGGAGTGTTTACAATGAGCAGTTCTTC. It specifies CASSPITSGSVYNEQFF. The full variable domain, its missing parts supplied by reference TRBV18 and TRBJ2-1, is NAGVMQNPRHLVRRRGQEARLRCSPMKGHSHVYWYRQLPEEGLKFMVYLQKENIIDESGMPKERFSAEFPKEGPSILRIQQVVRGDSAAYFCASSPITSGSVYNEQFFGPGTRLTVL.

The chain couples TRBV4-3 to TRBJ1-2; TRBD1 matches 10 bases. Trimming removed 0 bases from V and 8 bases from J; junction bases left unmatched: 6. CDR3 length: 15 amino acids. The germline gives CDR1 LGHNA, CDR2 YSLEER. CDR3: CASSQDAGQGIGYTF. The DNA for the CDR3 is TGCGCCAGCAGCCAAGACGCGGGACAGGGGATCGGCTACACCTTC.

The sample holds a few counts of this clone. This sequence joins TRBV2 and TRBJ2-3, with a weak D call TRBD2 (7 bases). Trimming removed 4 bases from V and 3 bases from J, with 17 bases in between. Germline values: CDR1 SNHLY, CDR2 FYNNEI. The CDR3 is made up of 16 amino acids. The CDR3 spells CASSGGSGTRTDTQYF. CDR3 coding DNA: TGTGCCAGCAGTGGAGGCAGCGGGACAAGGACAGATACGCAGTATTTT.

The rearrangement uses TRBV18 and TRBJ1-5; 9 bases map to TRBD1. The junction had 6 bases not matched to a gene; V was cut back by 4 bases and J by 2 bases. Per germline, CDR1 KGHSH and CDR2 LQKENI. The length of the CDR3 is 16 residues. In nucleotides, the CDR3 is TGTGCCAGCTCACGACGACAGGGGGAGGGCAATCAGCCCCAGCATTTT. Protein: CASSRRQGEGNQPQHF.

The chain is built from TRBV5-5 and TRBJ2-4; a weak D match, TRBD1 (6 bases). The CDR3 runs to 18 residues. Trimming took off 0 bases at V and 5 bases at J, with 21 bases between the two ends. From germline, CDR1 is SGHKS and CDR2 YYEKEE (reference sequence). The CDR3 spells CASSLGHPGRGGQNIQYF. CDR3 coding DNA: TGTGCCAGCAGCTTGGGCCACCCGGGGCGAGGGGGTCAAAACATTCAGTACTTC.

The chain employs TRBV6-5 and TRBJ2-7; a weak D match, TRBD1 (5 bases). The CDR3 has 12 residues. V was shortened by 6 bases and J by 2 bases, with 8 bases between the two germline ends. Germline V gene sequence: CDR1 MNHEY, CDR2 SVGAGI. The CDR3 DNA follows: TGTGCCAGCAGGCAGGGTCCCTACGAGCAGTACTTC. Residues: CASRQGPYEQYF.

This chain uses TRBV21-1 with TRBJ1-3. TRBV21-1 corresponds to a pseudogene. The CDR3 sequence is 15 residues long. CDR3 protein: CASSKGSSSGNTIYF. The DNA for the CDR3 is TGTGCCAGCAGCAAAGGGTCGAGCTCTGGAAACACCATATATTTT.

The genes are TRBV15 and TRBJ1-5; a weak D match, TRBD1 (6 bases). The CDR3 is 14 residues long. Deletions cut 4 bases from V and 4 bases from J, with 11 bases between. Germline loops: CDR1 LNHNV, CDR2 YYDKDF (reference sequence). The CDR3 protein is CATSKTGANQPQHF. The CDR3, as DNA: TGTGCCACCAGCAAGACAGGAGCTAATCAGCCCCAGCATTTT.

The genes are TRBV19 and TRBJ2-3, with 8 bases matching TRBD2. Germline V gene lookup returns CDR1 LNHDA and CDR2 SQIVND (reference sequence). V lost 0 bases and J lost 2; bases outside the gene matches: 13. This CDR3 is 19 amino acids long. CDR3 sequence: CASSIEGSGGWSLTDTQYF. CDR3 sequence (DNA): TGTGCCAGTAGTATAGAAGGAAGCGGGGGTTGGTCCCTCACAGATACGCAGTATTTT.